A selection of T cell receptor beta chains follows, all from one sample in a study of blood T cell repertoires in COVID-19. Some clones are missing from TCRdb's copy, which holds only in-frame ones; the method was immunoSEQ multiplex PCR. This sample has about 180,000 clones, with roughly 82% found just once. The specimen was PBMCs or T cells enriched from blood (not recorded which). These receptors were obtained from a middle-aged man who had recovered from COVID-19. Each CDR3 is given with its conserved first and last residue. D genes are given only for firm matches. Clone size appears in some rows only: once, few, many, or a class for an expanded clone.

d_call: TRBD1
clone_size: .
j_call: TRBJ1-1
v_call: TRBV2
cdr3_aa: CATSGQGVTEAFF
cdr3_nt: TGTGCCACCTCGGGACAGGGGGTGACTGAAGCTTTCTTT

d_call: .
clone_size: .
j_call: TRBJ1-6
v_call: TRBV7-9
cdr3_aa: CASSPPGVLSNSPLHF
cdr3_nt: TGTGCCAGCAGCCCCCCAGGGGTGTTAAGTAATTCACCCCTCCACTTT

d_call: .
clone_size: once
j_call: TRBJ2-2
v_call: TRBV24-1
cdr3_aa: CATSAGKNTGELFF
cdr3_nt: TGTGCCACCAGTGCCGGGAAGAACACCGGGGAGCTGTTTTTT

d_call: TRBD1
clone_size: .
j_call: TRBJ2-1
v_call: TRBV18
cdr3_aa: CASSGDRNEQFF
cdr3_nt: TGTGCCAGCTCAGGGGACAGGAATGAGCAGTTCTTC

d_call: TRBD1
clone_size: .
j_call: TRBJ2-7
v_call: TRBV7-6
cdr3_aa: CASSMGQASSYEQYF
cdr3_nt: TGTGCCAGCAGCATGGGACAGGCTAGCTCCTACGAGCAGTACTTC

d_call: TRBD1
clone_size: .
j_call: TRBJ1-1
v_call: TRBV29-1
cdr3_aa: CSVGDRVRNTEAFF
cdr3_nt: TGCAGCGTTGGGGACAGGGTCCGGAACACTGAAGCTTTCTTT

d_call: .
clone_size: .
j_call: TRBJ1-5
v_call: TRBV12-3/TRBV12-4
cdr3_aa: CASSPDNPQPQHF
cdr3_nt: TGTGCCAGCAGCCCTGACAATCCCCAGCCCCAGCATTTT

d_call: TRBD2
clone_size: .
j_call: TRBJ2-7
v_call: TRBV7-8
cdr3_aa: CASSPRGSGLYEQYF
cdr3_nt: TGTGCCAGCAGCCCTAGAGGTAGCGGGCTATACGAGCAGTACTTC

d_call: .
clone_size: .
j_call: TRBJ1-1
v_call: TRBV14
cdr3_aa: CASSQEVVGAEAFF
cdr3_nt: TGTGCCAGCAGCCAAGAAGTGGTAGGAGCTGAAGCTTTCTTT

d_call: TRBD2
clone_size: once
j_call: TRBJ2-2
v_call: TRBV2
cdr3_aa: CASSEALPAGGPFGELFF
cdr3_nt: TGTGCCAGCAGTGAAGCGCTTCCAGCGGGGGGGCCTTTCGGGGAGCTGTTTTTT

d_call: TRBD1
clone_size: .
j_call: TRBJ2-5
v_call: TRBV28
cdr3_aa: CASSFGTGVQETQYF
cdr3_nt: TGTGCCAGCAGTTTCGGGACAGGGGTCCAAGAGACCCAGTACTTC

d_call: .
clone_size: .
j_call: TRBJ1-3
v_call: TRBV10-1
cdr3_aa: CASSEQADGNTIYF
cdr3_nt: TGCGCCAGCAGTGAACAGGCAGACGGAAACACCATATATTTT

d_call: TRBD1
clone_size: .
j_call: TRBJ1-2
v_call: TRBV24-1
cdr3_aa: CATSETGGVGYTF
cdr3_nt: TGTGCCACCAGTGAAACAGGGGGCGTTGGCTACACCTTC

d_call: TRBD2
clone_size: .
j_call: TRBJ2-3
v_call: TRBV9
cdr3_aa: CASSGLGLGGTDTQYF
cdr3_nt: TGTGCCAGCAGCGGATTAGGGCTGGGGGGGACAGATACGCAGTATTTT

d_call: TRBD1
clone_size: .
j_call: TRBJ2-1
v_call: TRBV6-4
cdr3_aa: CASSDSGQGGNNEQFF
cdr3_nt: TGTGCCAGCAGTGACTCCGGACAGGGGGGGAACAATGAGCAGTTCTTC

d_call: TRBD2
clone_size: once
j_call: TRBJ2-3
v_call: TRBV7-3
cdr3_aa: CASSSRSGGSSDTQYF
cdr3_nt: TGTGCCAGCAGCTCCCGCAGCGGGGGCTCCTCAGATACGCAGTATTTT

d_call: .
clone_size: .
j_call: TRBJ1-1
v_call: TRBV30
cdr3_aa: CAWRTGTANTEAFF
cdr3_nt: TGTGCCTGGAGGACAGGAACCGCGAACACTGAAGCTTTCTTT

d_call: TRBD2
clone_size: .
j_call: TRBJ2-3
v_call: TRBV5-4
cdr3_aa: CASSLEASGPSTDTQYF
cdr3_nt: TGTGCCAGCAGCTTGGAAGCTAGCGGGCCTAGCACAGATACGCAGTATTTT

d_call: TRBD1
clone_size: .
j_call: TRBJ2-7
v_call: TRBV12-5
cdr3_aa: CASGLAGGQGSYEQYF
cdr3_nt: TGTGCTAGTGGTTTGGCAGGGGGACAGGGGTCCTACGAGCAGTACTTC

d_call: TRBD2
clone_size: once
j_call: TRBJ2-1
v_call: TRBV9
cdr3_aa: CASSVDSGGLEQFF
cdr3_nt: TGTGCCAGCAGCGTAGATTCGGGGGGGCTTGAGCAGTTCTTC

d_call: .
clone_size: .
j_call: TRBJ1-4
v_call: TRBV7-8
cdr3_aa: CASSLALRGANEKLFF
cdr3_nt: TGTGCCAGCAGCTTAGCCCTACGCGGGGCTAATGAAAAACTGTTTTTT

d_call: .
clone_size: .
j_call: TRBJ1-1
v_call: TRBV18
cdr3_aa: CASSPSGLNTEAFF
cdr3_nt: TGTGCCAGCTCACCCTCAGGGCTGAACACTGAAGCTTTCTTT

d_call: .
clone_size: .
j_call: TRBJ2-1
v_call: TRBV10-1
cdr3_aa: CASSESSYRGRQFF
cdr3_nt: TGCGCCAGCAGTGAGTCTTCCTACCGGGGGAGGCAGTTCTTC